Sequencing of this TCR beta chain was carried out in a study of CD8 T cells in ankylosing spondylitis. Study outcomes and limitations: The study identified a TCR beta motif of fewer than 10 highly homologous variants that appeared characteristic of ankylosing spondylitis blood.

The CDR3 runs to 14 residues. Germline V lookup: CDR1 SQVTM, CDR2 ANQGSEA. V was pared by 3 bases and J by 5 bases, with 16 bases between. This clonotype occurred many times. Antigen: not known. Using its own MiXCR run on the 5' RACE reads, TCRdb lists one record per CDR3 protein. The table has about 500,000 distinct CDR3 sequences, about 5.4% seen once; the top ten hold roughly 3.5%. The sample comprised blood, either unsorted or a sorted T cell fraction (not recorded which). The source of this sequence is a male donor with ankylosing spondylitis. The rearrangement uses TRBV29-1 and TRBJ2-5; D may be TRBD1 (5 bases). In nucleotides, the CDR3 is TGCAGCGTTGAGGGGCGAGCCAATCGGGAGACCCAGTACTTC. Encoded protein: CSVEGRANRETQYF.